The 3 T cell receptor beta chains below come from one sample, sequenced in a study of molecular identifiers for immune sequencing clone quantification. TCRdb re-called the PCR reads with MiXCR, one entry per CDR3 protein. This sample yields about 320,000 distinct CDR3 sequences, of which 20% to 25% are seen a single time; 0.7% to 0.9% belongs to the top ten. The specimen was naive CD8+ T cells from blood, with Jurkat cell RNA spiked in. This sample's subset: FACS-sorted CD8+CD4-CCR7+CD45RA+ naive T cells. The receptors were sampled from a human donor in good health. Some libraries in this study had Jurkat cell RNA spiked in.

This clonotype came up many times. The DNA of the CDR3 is TGTGCCAGCAGTTTTTCCCCGACAGGAAGCTCCTACGAGCAGTACTTC. Residues: CASSFSPTGSSYEQYF. This chain connects TRBV28 to TRBJ2-7; a possible D gene is TRBD1 (6 bases). This CDR3 comprises 16 residues. Germline CDR1 reads MDHEN; CDR2 reads SYDVKM. The V and J ends lost 3 bases and 0 bases respectively, with 15 bases between them. Supplemented by reference TRBV28 and TRBJ2-7, the full variable domain reads DVKVTQSSRYLVKRTGEKVFLECVQDMDHENMFWYRQDPGLGLRLIYFSYDVKMKEKGDIPEGYSVSREKKERFSLILESASTNQTSMYLCASSFSPTGSSYEQYFGPGTRLTVT.

This clonotype was counted ten times or more. The V and J genes are TRBV25-1 and TRBJ1-5, with TRBD1 as a possible D gene (5 bases). Deletions cut 2 bases from V and 3 bases from J, with 11 bases between. Germline V lookup: CDR1 MGHDK, CDR2 SYGVNS. CDR3 size: 15 residues. CDR3 coding DNA: TGTGCCAGCAGTGAACTGGCAGGGTCCAATCAGCCCCAGCATTTT. It yields the protein CASSELAGSNQPQHF.

This clonotype was seen ten or more times. The V and J genes are TRBV5-1 and TRBJ2-7; 10 nucleotides match TRBD2. Trimming took 6 bases from V and 6 from J; bases not matched to a gene: 12. CDR3 length: 15 amino acids. Germline V gene sequence: CDR1 SGHRS, CDR2 YFSETQ. The CDR3 DNA sequence: TGCGCCAGCAACCCTTCCTCTAGCGGGAGCCTCGAGCAGTACTTC. It translates to CASNPSSSGSLEQYF. The entire variable domain, with the rest obtained from reference TRBV5-1 and TRBJ2-7, is as follows: KAGVTQTPRYLIKTRGQQVTLSCSPISGHRSVSWYQQTPGQGLQFLFEYFSETQRNKGNFPGRFSGRQFSNSRSEMNVSTLELGDSALYLCASNPSSSGSLEQYFGPGTRLTVT.